This TCR beta chain stems from a study of vaccination and CD4 T cells after COVID-19. Study background: Post-COVID draws followed diagnosis by a median roughly 99 days (range 35 to 161). Samples after vaccination came a median 72 days past dose two, ranging 14 to 241. Researchers treated cells with overlapping spike peptides taken from SARS-CoV-2, HCoV-NL63, HCoV-OC43 and HCoV-229E.

CDR3 size: 16 residues. After removal of 2 bases from V and 2 bases from J, the junction contained 7 bases not matched to a gene. Per germline, CDR1 KGHDR and CDR2 SFDVKD. At the Johns Hopkins FTIC core, DNA taken from cultured CD4+ T cells was sequenced by way of the Oncomine TCR Beta short-read assay. In TCRdb, the PCR reads were re-called with MiXCR into one record per CDR3 protein. This repertoire shows some 15,000 distinct CDR3 sequences, approximately 62% found once; its top ten account for about a tenth. The sample's treatment: approximately 9-day PBMC culture with coronavirus spike peptide pools or control peptides (ViraFEST assay). Peptide pool stimulation in ViraFEST expanded antigen-specific T cells, whose TCRs were then sequenced. This clonotype was found a few times. The antigen is undetermined.

The sequenced sample consisted of CD4+ T cells from blood, cultured in vitro. The clonotype originates from a human donor who had recovered from COVID-19. The chain employs TRBV24-1 and TRBJ2-7; 8 bases align to TRBD1. DNA for the CDR3: TGTGCCACCAGTGATTCCTCGGCGACAGGGGCCTACGAGCAGTACTTC. Residues: CATSDSSATGAYEQYF.